A selection of T cell receptor beta chains follows, all from one sample in a study of CD8 T cells in ankylosing spondylitis. TCRdb reprocessed the 5' RACE reads with MiXCR, giving one entry per CDR3 protein. This table has more than 500,000 distinct CDR3 sequences, over 4% appearing once. The specimen sequenced was blood, either unsorted or a sorted T cell fraction (not recorded which). These receptors were collected from a male donor with ankylosing spondylitis. Both conserved end residues are part of each CDR3. A D gene is named only where the DNA matches it firmly. Size is stated for part of the rows, as once, few or many counts, or as a class when the clone is expanded.

>-|many|TRBJ2-3|TRBV7-9
TGTGCCAGCAGCTCGGCGGCGGGGCAATATTTT
CASSSAAGQYF
>TRBD2|-|TRBJ2-3|TRBV6-2/TRBV6-3
TGTGCCAGCCCCCCCCAGCGGGAGAGTAGCACAGATACGCAGTATTTT
CASPPQRESSTDTQYF
>-|many|TRBJ2-3|TRBV7-2
TGTGCCAGCAGCTTAAGGTATAGAGCGGAATGGTATTTT
CASSLRYRAEWYF
>-|many|TRBJ2-3|TRBV28
TGTGCCAGCAGTTTCCCGACAGGGAGGAGGACAGATACGCAGTATTTT
CASSFPTGRRTDTQYF
>-|many|TRBJ1-2|TRBV7-8
TGTGCCAGCAGCCTGACCGCCACGGGCGGCTACACCTTC
CASSLTATGGYTF
>TRBD1|many|TRBJ1-5|TRBV28
TGTGCCAGCAGATTAACAGGGGATCATCAGCCCCAGCATTTT
CASRLTGDHQPQHF
>TRBD1|-|TRBJ1-3|TRBV7-2
TGTGCCAGCAGTTTCAACAGGGGGCCTGGAAACACCATATATTTT
CASSFNRGPGNTIYF
>TRBD1|many|TRBJ1-1|TRBV10-3
TGTGCCATCAGTGAGCCCACAGGGGGGTACACTGAAGCTTTCTTT
CAISEPTGGYTEAFF
>TRBD1|many|TRBJ1-2|TRBV5-1
TGCGCCAGCAGCTCCCGACAGGGTGATGGTGGCTACACCTTC
CASSSRQGDGGYTF
>-|many|TRBJ2-1|TRBV5-1
TGCGCCAGCAGCTTATTTCCGGGGAGTGATGAGCAGTTCTTC
CASSLFPGSDEQFF
>-|many|TRBJ1-1|TRBV24-1
TGTGCCACCAGTGATTCAATGAACACTGAAGCTTTCTTT
CATSDSMNTEAFF
>-|many|TRBJ1-3|TRBV7-8
TGTGCCAGCAGCTTAGGCTCAGGGTTCTCTGGAAACACCATATATTTT
CASSLGSGFSGNTIYF
>-|few|TRBJ2-7|TRBV29-1
TGCAGCGTTGGCGGCCGCTCTTCCTACGAGCAGTACTTC
CSVGGRSSYEQYF
>TRBD1|many|TRBJ1-1|TRBV29-1
TGCAGCGCATCCACAGGGGGCAGGGCTGAAGCTTTCTTT
CSASTGGRAEAFF
>-|many|TRBJ1-3|TRBV12-3/TRBV12-4
TGTGCCAGCTCTTTTAGGTACTCTGGAAACACCATATATTTT
CASSFRYSGNTIYF
>-|many|TRBJ1-1|TRBV2
TGTGCCAGCAGTCCGGGACGCCGGACCACTGAAGCTTTCTTT
CASSPGRRTTEAFF
>-|many|TRBJ2-7|TRBV6-5
TGTGCCAGCAGTTTCCAATATAGCAGGGGTTACGAGCAGTACTTC
CASSFQYSRGYEQYF
>TRBD2|many|TRBJ2-1|TRBV4-2
TGTGCCAGCAGCCCCAGTGGATCGACTAGCGGGAGGTTGTATGAGCAGTTCTTC
CASSPSGSTSGRLYEQFF
>TRBD1|many|TRBJ1-2|TRBV29-1
TGCAGCGGTCTGGGACAGGGTCATGGCTACACCTTC
CSGLGQGHGYTF
>-|-|TRBJ2-2|TRBV2
TGTGCCAGCAGTGATGCAGGGGCGCCCACCGGGGAGCTGTTTTTT
CASSDAGAPTGELFF
>TRBD1|many|TRBJ2-1|TRBV4-2
TGTGCCAGCAGCCAGGGAATCCCGGGACAGGGGGAAAGCGATGAGCAGTTCTTC
CASSQGIPGQGESDEQFF
>-|many|TRBJ1-2|TRBV7-2
TGTGCCAGCAGCTTAATGGCAGCCAGGTCGGGTGGCTACACCTTC
CASSLMAARSGGYTF
>TRBD1|many|TRBJ2-7|TRBV5-1
TGCGCCAGCAGCTCCGCAGGGGGCATCGGCCTCGAATCCTACGAGCAGTACTTC
CASSSAGGIGLESYEQYF
>-|many|TRBJ1-1|TRBV9
TGTGCCAGCAGCGTAGATCTGGGTCCGCACACTGAAGCTTTCTTT
CASSVDLGPHTEAFF
>TRBD1|many|TRBJ2-5|TRBV27
TGTGCCAGCAGGAAGACAGGGGACCAAGAGACCCAGTACTTC
CASRKTGDQETQYF
>-|many|TRBJ2-7|TRBV28
TGTGCCAGCAGTTTAGAAATGGGGATCTACGAGCAGTACTTC
CASSLEMGIYEQYF
>-|few|TRBJ2-7|TRBV5-1
TGCGCCAGCAGGGAGGGACAGTTGTCCTACGAGCAGTACTTC
CASREGQLSYEQYF
>TRBD2|-|TRBJ2-7|TRBV28
TGTGCCACATACCCCACCGGGACTAGCTACGAGCAGTACTTC
CATYPTGTSYEQYF
>-|many|TRBJ1-3|TRBV7-2
TGTGCCAGCAGCAGAACGGGACACACGAGCTCTGGAAACACCATATATTTT
CASSRTGHTSSGNTIYF
>-|many|TRBJ2-5|TRBV20-1
TGCAGTGCTAGGAATCTGGAGACCCAGTACTTC
CSARNLETQYF
>-|many|TRBJ2-1|TRBV12-3/TRBV12-4
TGTGCCAGCAGTACGGCTAGCGCGCCGAGGCGGTTCTTC
CASSTASAPRRFF
>-|many|TRBJ1-2|TRBV28
TGTGCCAGCAGTTGGGTAGGGCCGGGCTACACCTTC
CASSWVGPGYTF
>-|many|TRBJ2-7|TRBV25-1
TGTGCCAGCAGTGAATCCTTCTTAGCAGGGGGGTACGAGCAGTACTTC
CASSESFLAGGYEQYF
>-|many|TRBJ2-3|TRBV5-6
TGTGCCAGCAGCTTGGCCCTGGAGGGGAGAGACTCAGATACGCAGTATTTT
CASSLALEGRDSDTQYF
>TRBD1|many|TRBJ1-1|TRBV9
TGTGCCAGCAGCGTATCGGGACAGAATTTCATGAACACTGAAGCTTTCTTT
CASSVSGQNFMNTEAFF
>TRBD2|many|TRBJ2-3|TRBV7-2
TGTGCCAGCAGCACCCCTAGCGGGAGACCGGAAGATACGCAGTATTTT
CASSTPSGRPEDTQYF
>TRBD1|many|TRBJ1-3|TRBV4-2
TGTGCCAGCAGCGATAGACAGGGCTCCTCTGGAAACACCATATATTTT
CASSDRQGSSGNTIYF
>TRBD1|many|TRBJ1-6|TRBV11-2
TGTGCCAGCAGCTTAGTCGGGACAGCCTCACCCCTCCACTTT
CASSLVGTASPLHF
>TRBD1|many|TRBJ1-5|TRBV6-2/TRBV6-3
TGTGCCAGCAGTTACTCGAGGGACAGGGGTGATCAGCCCCAGCATTTT
CASSYSRDRGDQPQHF
>-|many|TRBJ1-1|TRBV5-1
TGCGCCAGCAGCTTGGTTAAGGGGGACACTGAAGCTTTCTTT
CASSLVKGDTEAFF
>TRBD1|few|TRBJ1-5|TRBV20-1
TGCAGTGCTAGAGCACTCTCGGACAGGGACCAGCCCCAGCATTTT
CSARALSDRDQPQHF
>-|many|TRBJ1-2|TRBV3-1
TGTGCCAGCAGCCAAGTGGGGGGCAACTATGGCTACACCTTC
CASSQVGGNYGYTF
>TRBD1|many|TRBJ2-3|TRBV6-5
TGTGCCAGCAGTTACCGACAGGGGCGTCAAGATACGCAGTATTTT
CASSYRQGRQDTQYF
>TRBD1|-|TRBJ1-1|TRBV11-2
TGTGCCAGCCGACAGGGCCCGAACACTGAAGCTTTCTTT
CASRQGPNTEAFF
>TRBD1|-|TRBJ2-5|TRBV28
TGTGCCAGCAGTGAGACAGGGCCCCAAGAGACCCAGTACTTC
CASSETGPQETQYF
>-|many|TRBJ2-3|TRBV7-8
TGTGCCAGCAGCCGGGCGCGGACTAGCACAGATACGCAGTATTTT
CASSRARTSTDTQYF